This note documents a single TCR beta chain sequence. Its antigen specificity is not known. The sample holds no much larger clone one base away, and base qualities are not on file. This record comes from a study of shared clonotypes between healthy human individuals (dated by TCRdb to between 2020 and 2021). Study-wide context: A couple of women and a few men aged 18 to 49 years were included in the cohort. For each donor, three plates each were used for CD4 naive and CD4 memory, two plates were used for CD8 naive, and one plate was used for CD8 memory. Blood TCR repertoires of about five healthy adults were deeply sequenced to estimate repertoire size and the extent of clonotype sharing between individuals. Libraries were prepared and TCR repertoires were sequenced by different laboratories using diverse techniques, in order to increase sequencing depth and limit assay-specific biases. Each donor's leukapheresis produced roughly between roughly 0.94 and 9.5 billion PBMCs. Broad study findings and their caveats: Across a handful of donors, around 5% of naive CD4, around 3.5% of naive CD8, 2.3% of memory CD4, and 0.4% of memory CD8 clonotypes were shared. Higher generation probabilities were observed for clonotypes shared by all four sorted-subset donors than for non-shared clonotypes. Naive subsets generally had larger estimated clonotype richness than memory subsets. Because the study included a small number of donors, the genetic and exposure-history diversity represented was limited. Pairwise subsampling indicated that sequencing depth was expected to affect the degree of clonotype sharing among donors. Rarefaction of sorted-subset datasets indicated incomplete sequencing despite the large sequencing depth. Sampling was restricted to blood, and TCR repertoires in tissues likely differ from the TCR repertoires found in blood.

The CDR3, from cysteine to phenylalanine, totals 12 residues. Only the CDR3 portion is preserved as DNA: 36 bases, with reading frame beginning at the first base. Taken from the germline V gene, the CDR1 and CDR2 loops are SGHRS and YFSETQ. V is reduced by 6 bases and J by 5 bases, leaving a spacing of 9 bases between them. CD8 naive samples consisted of CD45RO-negative cells that were positively selected for CCR7, yielding a CD45RA+CCR7+ population without TemRA cells. Healthy HIV-negative adults with no recently reported acute infections or vaccinations were included as donors. All donors were Caucasian adults living in Nashville, Tennessee, USA. Blood was obtained by leukapheresis, after which PBMCs were separated by Ficoll-Histopaque density gradient centrifugation and cryopreserved in liquid nitrogen vapor phase. Purity and quantity of every magnetically sorted T cell population were checked by analytical flow cytometry. Each sorted fraction had its genomic DNA isolated and then quantified by UV absorbance on a Nanodrop 2000c.

Using the deep immunoSEQ assay, TCR CDR3 regions were amplified from genomic DNA by multiplex PCR. Extracted genomic DNA from each cell subset was spread evenly across all wells of several immunoSEQ 96-well plates, with each plate serving as a replicate. For sorted subsets, about 200 ng genomic DNA, equal to some 30,000 T cell genomes, was loaded into each replicate PCR. The purified libraries were quantified using a Qubit 3.0 fluorometer, sized with a Bioanalyzer 2100, and then quantified again using the KAPA Library Quantification kit. Each immunoSEQ 96-well plate was sequenced on its own single-read 150-cycle Illumina NextSeq 550 flow cell. The source study handled its data this way. Because the immunoSEQ output included only junctional sequences and no quality scores, the filtering could not be the same as the filtering used for full-length reads. Sequences were annotated with PyIR, a Python wrapper for IgBLAST v1.9, using IMGT germline references to assign V/J genes and CDR3. Reads with weak V/J assignments (E-value above 1e-6), missing CDR3, stop codons, out-of-frame junctions, or ambiguous translated residues were removed. V3J clonotypes were defined as sequences sharing an identical inferred V gene, J gene, and CDR3 amino acid sequence. To compute the percentage overlap between repertoires, the number of shared unique clonotypes was divided by the size of the smaller repertoire. Three approaches were used to assess repertoire richness: RTK rarefaction, the Chao1 estimator, and Recon v2.1 estimates of unobserved clonotypes. For all TCRbeta clonotypes obtained by the gDNA method from four donors, generation probabilities were computed with OLGA. TCRdb stores this immuneACCESS table with in-frame sequences only. Part of the clones is absent; in the studies checked, under half of the shortfall reflects unresolved V genes, and no reason is known for the rest. V, J and clone size reflect that table, while D and trimming were determined from the DNA. This sample holds roughly 590,000 clones; nearly 97% were observed only once. The top ten hold 0.1% to 0.11% of the sample.

The receptor's source is a woman in her 30s in good health. The rearrangement combines TRBV5-1 with TRBJ2-1; no D gene can be assigned with confidence. Sequencing was performed on naive CD8+ T cells sorted from blood. The cell subset or site label of this sample denotes: CD45RA+CCR7+. The CDR3 region: CASISEDNEQFF. The nucleotide sequence is given as TGCGCCAGCATTTCGGAAGACAATGAGCAGTTCTTC.